Here is one T cell receptor (beta chain) with its context. This entry belongs to a study of patients and donors after allogeneic stem cell transplantation. TCRdb recomputed calls from the RT-PCR reads with MiXCR, one row per CDR3 protein. The table lists 390,000 or so distinct CDR3 sequences, roughly 16% of them singletons. The CDR3 loop spans 14 amino acids. Trimming at V came to 5 bases and at J to 1 base, leaving 3 bases not matched to a gene. In germline, CDR1 is DFQATT, CDR2 SNEGSKA (reference sequence). Sample: blood, either unsorted or a sorted T cell fraction (not recorded which). The sequence derives from a human donor who was either an allogeneic HSCT recipient or a stem cell or donor lymphocyte infusion donor (not recorded which). It is not recorded whose cells these are; they may come from a transplant donor. The V gene is TRBV20-1, the J gene TRBJ2-5, with 11 bases identical to TRBD2. CDR3 bases: TGCAGTGCTTTCCTAGCGGGGGGCCAAGAGACCCAGTACTTC. Translating gives CSAFLAGGQETQYF.